This T cell receptor (beta chain) was sequenced in a study of T cells in Graves' hyperthyroidism and ophthalmopathy. The table lists this clonotype with a few counts. With V trimmed by 1 base and J by 7 bases, 4 bases remained unmatched. The CDR3 sequence is 14 residues long. Germline lookup yields CDR1 SGHDN and CDR2 FVKESK. Exclusion of a patient resulted from uncontrolled infection, other autoimmune disease, pregnancy or lactation. RNA transcripts gave rise to amplified TCR beta CDR3 regions. TCR CDR3 regions were first amplified by RT-PCR with HTBI primers. Via MiXCR, TCRdb re-called the multiplex PCR reads, giving one row per CDR3 protein. The data hold nearly 600,000 distinct CDR3 sequences, with around 14% observed a single time.

The V call is TRBV14, the J call TRBJ2-5, with TRBD2 matching 9 bases. The receptor's source is a woman under 30 with Graves' ophthalmopathy. Specimen: blood. CDR3 in amino acids: CASSQVTSGGTQYF. The CDR3 nucleotides read TGTGCCAGCAGCCAAGTGACTAGCGGTGGGACCCAGTACTTC.